This T cell receptor beta chain derives from a study of CD8 T cells in ankylosing spondylitis. Libraries for TCR beta were made by quantitative 5'-RACE with molecular barcodes. TCRdb processed the 5' RACE reads anew with MiXCR; each CDR3 protein has one entry. The sample yields about 220,000 distinct CDR3 sequences, approximately 7.3% seen once. Study-level findings and limits: One TCR beta motif, made up of fewer than 10 highly homologous variants, appeared characteristic of ankylosing spondylitis blood. Significant enrichment of disease-linked clones was reported in matched ankylosing spondylitis synovial fluid. Disease-associated clones were CD8+ and fairly uncommon in peripheral blood.

The CDR3 sequence is 11 residues long. Germline lookup yields CDR1 MDHEN and CDR2 SYDVKM. Trimming removed 3 bases from V and 9 bases from J, with 8 bases in between. This clonotype was counted many times. What it binds is not known. Sequencing input: blood, either unsorted or a sorted T cell fraction (not recorded which). This receptor was identified in a male donor with ankylosing spondylitis. V and J are TRBV28 and TRBJ2-5, with D perhaps matching TRBD2 (5 bases). The CDR3 DNA reads as TGTGCCAGCAGTTTCTCAGCGGCCCAGTACTTC. It is translated as CASSFSAAQYF.